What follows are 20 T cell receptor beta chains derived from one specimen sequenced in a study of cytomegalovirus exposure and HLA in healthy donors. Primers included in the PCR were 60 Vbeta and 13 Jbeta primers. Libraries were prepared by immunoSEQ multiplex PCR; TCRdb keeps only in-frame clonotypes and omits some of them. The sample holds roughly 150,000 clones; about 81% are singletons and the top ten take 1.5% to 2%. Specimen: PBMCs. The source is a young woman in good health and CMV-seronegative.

The CDR3 DNA reads as TGCGCCAGCAGCCCCGGACAGTCCATACAAGAGACCCAGTACTTC. Amino acids: CASSPGQSIQETQYF. V usage is TRBV5-1 and J usage is TRBJ2-5; maybe TRBD1 (6 bases). Trimming shortened V by 4 bases and J by 2 bases, and 15 bases separated the two germline ends. This CDR3 is 15 amino acids long. Germline CDR1 and CDR2: SGHRS and YFSETQ.

The CDR3 loop reads CASLSRNTEAFF. The CDR3 bases are TGTGCCAGCTTATCGCGGAACACTGAAGCTTTCTTT. This chain uses TRBV2 with TRBJ1-1; D is uncertain. This CDR3 contains 12 residues. V lost 8 bases and J lost 1, with 8 bases in between. The germline V gene encodes CDR1 SNHLY and CDR2 FYNNEI.

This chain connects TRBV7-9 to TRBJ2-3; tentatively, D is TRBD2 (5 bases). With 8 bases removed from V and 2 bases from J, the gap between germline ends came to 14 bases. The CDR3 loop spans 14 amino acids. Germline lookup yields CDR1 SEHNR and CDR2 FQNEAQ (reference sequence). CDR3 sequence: CASSPSWITDTQYF. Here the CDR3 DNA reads TGTGCCAGCTCGCCTAGCTGGATCACAGATACGCAGTATTTT.

The CDR3: CASSEWAGATTDTQYF. CDR3 nucleotide sequence: TGTGCCAGCAGTGAATGGGCGGGGGCTACCACAGATACGCAGTATTTT. The rearrangement uses TRBV25-1 and TRBJ2-3; tentative D call: TRBD2 (7 bases). CDR1 is MGHDK and CDR2 is SYGVNS in the germline V gene. The CDR3 is made up of 16 amino acids. Trimming stripped 1 base from V and 2 bases from J, with 13 bases between. Filled out from reference TRBV25-1 and TRBJ2-3, the complete variable domain reads EADIYQTPRYLVIGTGKKITLECSQTMGHDKMYWYQQDPGMELHLIHYSYGVNSTEKGDLSSESTVSRIRTEHFPLTLESARPSHTSQYLCASSEWAGATTDTQYFGPGTRLTVL.

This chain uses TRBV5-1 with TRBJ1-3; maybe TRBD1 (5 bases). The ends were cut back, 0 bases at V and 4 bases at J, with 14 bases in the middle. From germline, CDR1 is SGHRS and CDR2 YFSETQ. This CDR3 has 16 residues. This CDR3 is CASSLVGGEGGNTIYF. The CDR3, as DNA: TGCGCCAGCAGCTTGGTTGGAGGGGAAGGAGGAAACACCATATATTTT.

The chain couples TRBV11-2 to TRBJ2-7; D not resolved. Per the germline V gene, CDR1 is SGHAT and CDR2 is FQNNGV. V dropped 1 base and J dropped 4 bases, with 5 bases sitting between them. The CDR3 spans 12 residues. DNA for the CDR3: TGTGCCAGCAGCTTAGTCAGGTACGAGCAGTACTTC. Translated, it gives CASSLVRYEQYF.

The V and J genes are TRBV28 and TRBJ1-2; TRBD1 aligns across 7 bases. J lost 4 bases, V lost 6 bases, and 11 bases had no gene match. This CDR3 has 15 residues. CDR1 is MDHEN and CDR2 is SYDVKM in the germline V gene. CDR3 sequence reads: CASRQGRLTRYGYTF. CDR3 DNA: TGTGCCAGCAGACAGGGGCGTTTGACTCGCTATGGCTACACCTTC.

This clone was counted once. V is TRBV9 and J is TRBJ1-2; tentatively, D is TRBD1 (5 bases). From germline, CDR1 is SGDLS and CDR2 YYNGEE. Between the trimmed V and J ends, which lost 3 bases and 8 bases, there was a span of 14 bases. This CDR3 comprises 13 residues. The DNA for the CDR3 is TGTGCCAGCAGCGCCCAGGGTAGCGGAGGCTACACCTTC. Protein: CASSAQGSGGYTF.

In nucleotides, the CDR3 is TGCGCCAGCAGTCAGGGGAACACTGAAGCTTTCTTT. Its translation: CASSQGNTEAFF. This sequence joins TRBV5-1 and TRBJ1-1, with a tentative D call TRBD1 (5 bases). Trimming took off 5 bases at V and 1 base at J, with 6 bases between the two ends. Germline lookup yields CDR1 SGHRS and CDR2 YFSETQ. This CDR3 comprises 12 residues.

For the CDR3, the DNA is TGTGCCAGCAGCCTCACAGGGCGAGGGGAGCTGTTTTTT. It is translated as CASSLTGRGELFF. J is TRBJ2-2 and V is TRBV13; D is possibly TRBD1 (6 bases). Germline V gene data show CDR1 as PRHDT and CDR2 as FYEKMQ (reference sequence). V gave up 5 bases and J gave up 8 bases, with 12 bases separating them. The CDR3 contains 13 residues.

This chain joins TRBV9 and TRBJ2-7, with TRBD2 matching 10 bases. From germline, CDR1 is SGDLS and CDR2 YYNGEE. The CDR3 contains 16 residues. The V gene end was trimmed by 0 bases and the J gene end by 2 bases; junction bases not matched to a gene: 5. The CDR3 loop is CASSVARLAGAYEQYF. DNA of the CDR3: TGTGCCAGCAGCGTAGCTCGGCTAGCGGGGGCCTACGAGCAGTACTTC.

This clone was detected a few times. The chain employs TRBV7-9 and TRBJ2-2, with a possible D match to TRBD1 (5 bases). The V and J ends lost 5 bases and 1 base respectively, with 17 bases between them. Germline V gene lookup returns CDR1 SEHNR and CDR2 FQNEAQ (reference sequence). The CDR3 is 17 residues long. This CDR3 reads CASSIPAGKLNTGELFF. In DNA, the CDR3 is TGTGCCAGCAGCATTCCGGCAGGGAAGTTGAACACCGGGGAGCTGTTTTTT.

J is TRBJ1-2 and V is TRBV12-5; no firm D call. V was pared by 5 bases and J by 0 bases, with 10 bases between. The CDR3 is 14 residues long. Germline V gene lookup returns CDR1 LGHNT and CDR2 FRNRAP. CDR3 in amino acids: CASGPRQANYGYTF. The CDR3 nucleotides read TGTGCTAGTGGTCCAAGGCAGGCTAACTATGGCTACACCTTC.

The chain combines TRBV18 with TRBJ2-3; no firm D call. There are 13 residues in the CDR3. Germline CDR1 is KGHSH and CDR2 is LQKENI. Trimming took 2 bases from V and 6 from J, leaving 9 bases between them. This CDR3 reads CASSPSRGDTQYF. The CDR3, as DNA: TGTGCCAGCTCACCAAGTCGTGGCGATACGCAGTATTTT.

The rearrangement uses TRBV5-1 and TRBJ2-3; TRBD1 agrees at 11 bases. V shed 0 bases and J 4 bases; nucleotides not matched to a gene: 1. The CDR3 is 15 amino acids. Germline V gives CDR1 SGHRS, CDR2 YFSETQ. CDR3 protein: CASSLGTGGPDTQYF. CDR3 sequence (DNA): TGCGCCAGCAGCTTGGGGACAGGGGGCCCAGATACGCAGTATTTT.

This CDR3 is CASSLLAALPGELFF. CDR3 sequence (DNA): TGTGCCAGCTCCCTCCTAGCGGCCCTTCCCGGGGAGCTGTTTTTT. The rearrangement uses TRBV2 and TRBJ2-2; 7 positions agree with TRBD2. The J segment lost 6 bases and the V segment lost 8 bases, leaving 12 bases of the junction unmatched. The germline V gene has CDR1 SNHLY and CDR2 FYNNEI. This CDR3 has 15 amino acids.

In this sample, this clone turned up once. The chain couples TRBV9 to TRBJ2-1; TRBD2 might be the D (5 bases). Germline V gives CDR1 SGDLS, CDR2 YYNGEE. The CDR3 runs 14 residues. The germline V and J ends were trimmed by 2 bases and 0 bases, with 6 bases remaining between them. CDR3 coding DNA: TGTGCCAGCAGCGTGAGGGACTCCTACAATGAGCAGTTCTTC. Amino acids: CASSVRDSYNEQFF.

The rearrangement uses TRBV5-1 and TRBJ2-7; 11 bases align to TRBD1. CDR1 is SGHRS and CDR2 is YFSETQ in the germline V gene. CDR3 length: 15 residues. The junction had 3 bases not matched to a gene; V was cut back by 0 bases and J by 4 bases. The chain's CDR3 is CASSLGTGGFYEQYF. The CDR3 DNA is TGCGCCAGCAGCTTGGGGACAGGGGGCTTTTACGAGCAGTACTTC. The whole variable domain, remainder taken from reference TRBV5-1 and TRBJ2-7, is KAGVTQTPRYLIKTRGQQVTLSCSPISGHRSVSWYQQTPGQGLQFLFEYFSETQRNKGNFPGRFSGRQFSNSRSEMNVSTLELGDSALYLCASSLGTGGFYEQYFGPGTRLTVT.

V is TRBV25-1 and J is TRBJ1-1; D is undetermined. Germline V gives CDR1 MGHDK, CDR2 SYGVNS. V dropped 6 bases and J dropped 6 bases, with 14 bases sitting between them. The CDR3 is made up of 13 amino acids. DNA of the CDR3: TGTGCCAGCAGCGGAATGGAGGTCCCTGAAGCTTTCTTT. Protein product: CASSGMEVPEAFF.

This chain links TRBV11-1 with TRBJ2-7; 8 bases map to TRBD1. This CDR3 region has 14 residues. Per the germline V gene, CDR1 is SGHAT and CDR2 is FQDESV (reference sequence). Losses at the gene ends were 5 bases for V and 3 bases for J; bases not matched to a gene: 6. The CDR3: CASSLGGQGYEQYF. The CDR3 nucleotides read TGTGCCAGCAGCCTCGGTGGACAGGGCTACGAGCAGTACTTC.